This TCR beta chain was recovered during a study of T cell repertoires in cytomegalovirus infection. In the study overall: The study used recently identified HLA-C-restricted and well-studied HLA-B-restricted CMV epitopes. Indicated by public TCR beta signatures were CMV infection and matching HLA type. Study results and limitations: Public TCR beta family frequency separated CMV-and-HLA carriers, including in an independent cohort. The response measured ex vivo was dominated by TCR beta clonotypes (HLA-C-restricted and CMV-specific).

TCRdb called the reads again in MiXCR, with one record for every CDR3 protein. The table has about 920,000 distinct CDR3 sequences, approximately 32% seen once; the top ten hold around 15%. The CDR3 has 13 amino acids. Germline V gene lookup returns CDR1 SEHNR and CDR2 FQNEAQ (reference sequence). A remark on this clonotype: Its target is unknown. Its ends do not fully match the called genes, so a read error is possible.

The chain joins TRBV7-9 to TRBJ1-1; no firm D call. The sample here was cultured CD8+ T cells from PBMCs, taken from culture after CMV antigen stimulation. The sequence was obtained from a human donor in good health (CMV status not recorded). Some clones in this sample may be carry-over from other donors' samples. The CDR3 nucleotides read TGTGCTAGCAGCCCTCTCCGGTGCACTGAAGCTTTCTTT. Translation gives CASSPLRCTEAFF.